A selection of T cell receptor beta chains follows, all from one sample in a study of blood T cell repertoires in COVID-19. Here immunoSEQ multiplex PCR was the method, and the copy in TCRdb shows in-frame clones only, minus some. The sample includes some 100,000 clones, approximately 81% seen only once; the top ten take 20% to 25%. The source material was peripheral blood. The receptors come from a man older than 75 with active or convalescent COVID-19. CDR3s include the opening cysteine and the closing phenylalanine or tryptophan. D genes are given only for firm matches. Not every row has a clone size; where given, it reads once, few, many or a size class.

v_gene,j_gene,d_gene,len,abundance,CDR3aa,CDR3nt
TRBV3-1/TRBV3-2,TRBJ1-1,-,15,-,CASSQVVGGNTEAFF,TGTGCCAGCAGCCAGGTAGTGGGGGGGAACACTGAAGCTTTCTTT
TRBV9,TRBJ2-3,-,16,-,CASSVDEWGRTDTQYF,TGTGCCAGCAGCGTAGATGAATGGGGCCGCACAGATACGCAGTATTTT
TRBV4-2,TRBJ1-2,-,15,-,CASSQELAGRNGYTF,TGTGCCAGCAGCCAAGAGTTGGCAGGGAGGAATGGCTACACCTTC
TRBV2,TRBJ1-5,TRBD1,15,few,CASRDRLNSNQPQHF,TGTGCCAGCAGGGACAGGCTGAATAGCAATCAGCCCCAGCATTTT
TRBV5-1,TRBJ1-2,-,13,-,CASSLGLNYGYTF,TGCGCCAGCAGCCTAGGACTAAACTATGGCTACACCTTC
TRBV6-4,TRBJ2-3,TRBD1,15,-,CASSDPGQGTDTQYF,TGTGCCAGCAGTGACCCGGGACAGGGGACAGATACGCAGTATTTT
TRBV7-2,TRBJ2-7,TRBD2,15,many,CASSLEAGGAYEQYF,TGTGCCAGCAGCTTAGAAGCGGGAGGGGCCTACGAGCAGTACTTC
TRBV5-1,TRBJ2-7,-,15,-,CASSPDSFSSYEQYF,TGCGCCAGCAGCCCGGACAGCTTTAGCTCCTACGAGCAGTACTTC
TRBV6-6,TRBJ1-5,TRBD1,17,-,CASSPIGTVASNQPQHF,TGTGCCAGCAGTCCTATCGGGACAGTCGCGAGCAATCAGCCCCAGCATTTT
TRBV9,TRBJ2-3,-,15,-,CASSVVGSSTDTQYF,TGTGCCAGCAGCGTAGTGGGCAGCAGCACAGATACGCAGTATTTT
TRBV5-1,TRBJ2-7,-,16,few,CASSLDVSSVGYEQYF,TGCGCCAGCAGCTTGGATGTGTCAAGTGTCGGCTACGAGCAGTACTTC
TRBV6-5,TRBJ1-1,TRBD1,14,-,CASSRQGWDTEAFF,TGTGCCAGCAGTCGACAGGGTTGGGACACTGAAGCTTTCTTT
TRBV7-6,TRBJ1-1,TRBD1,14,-,CASSPQGANTEAFF,TGTGCCAGCAGCCCCCAGGGGGCGAACACTGAAGCTTTCTTT
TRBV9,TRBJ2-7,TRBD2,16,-,CASSVGPAGGPYEQYF,TGTGCCAGCAGCGTAGGGCCAGCGGGGGGACCTTACGAGCAGTACTTC
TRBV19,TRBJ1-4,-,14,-,CASSPLGFNEKLFF,TGTGCCAGTAGTCCGCTGGGCTTTAATGAAAAACTGTTTTTT
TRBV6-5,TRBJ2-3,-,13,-,CASSPRQKNTQYF,TGTGCCAGCAGTCCTCGACAGAAAAATACGCAGTATTTT
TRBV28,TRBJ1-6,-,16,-,CASTIRARSYNSPLHF,TGTGCCAGCACCATCAGGGCACGCTCCTATAATTCACCCCTCCACTTT
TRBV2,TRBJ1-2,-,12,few,CASSHRFYGYTF,TGTGCCAGCAGTCACAGGTTCTATGGCTACACCTTC
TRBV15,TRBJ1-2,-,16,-,CATSRDLDKRIYGYTF,TGTGCCACCAGCAGAGATCTCGACAAAAGGATCTATGGCTACACCTTC
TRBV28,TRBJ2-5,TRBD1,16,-,CASSSRRTGTQETQYF,TGTGCCAGCAGTTCCCGCCGGACAGGGACCCAAGAGACCCAGTACTTC
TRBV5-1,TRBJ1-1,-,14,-,CASSTLDRNTEAFF,TGCGCCAGCAGCACCCTGGACAGAAACACTGAAGCTTTCTTT
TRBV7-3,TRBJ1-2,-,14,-,CASSPRRGPYGYTF,TGTGCCAGCAGCCCTCGCAGGGGCCCGTATGGCTACACCTTC
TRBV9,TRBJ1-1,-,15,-,CASSVVDSGTTEAFF,TGTGCCAGCAGCGTAGTAGACTCCGGAACGACTGAAGCTTTCTTT
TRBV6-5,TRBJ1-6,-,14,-,CASSTSDREAPLHF,TGTGCCAGCAGTACCTCGGACCGGGAGGCACCCCTCCACTTT
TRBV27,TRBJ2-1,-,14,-,CASQGYSSYNEQFF,TGTGCCAGCCAGGGGTATAGCTCCTACAATGAGCAGTTCTTC
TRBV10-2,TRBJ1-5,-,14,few,CASSESGGNQPQHF,TGCGCCAGCAGTGAGTCAGGGGGAAATCAGCCCCAGCATTTT
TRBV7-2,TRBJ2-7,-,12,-,CASSSYRDEQYF,TGTGCCAGCAGCTCCTACAGGGACGAGCAGTACTTC
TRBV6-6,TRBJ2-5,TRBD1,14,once,CASSYDREWETQYF,TGTGCCAGCAGTTACGACAGGGAGTGGGAGACCCAGTACTTC
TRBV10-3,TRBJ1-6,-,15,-,CAISEGPGVNSPLHF,TGTGCCATCAGTGAGGGGCCAGGGGTTAATTCACCCCTCCACTTT
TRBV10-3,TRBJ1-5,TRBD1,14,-,CAISERDRDQPQHF,TGTGCCATCAGTGAAAGGGACAGGGATCAGCCCCAGCATTTT
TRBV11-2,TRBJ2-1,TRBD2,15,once,CASSFSGGAYNEQFF,TGTGCCAGCAGTTTTAGCGGGGGGGCCTACAATGAGCAGTTCTTC
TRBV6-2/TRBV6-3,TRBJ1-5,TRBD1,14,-,CASSRDSRNQPQHF,TGTGCCAGCAGTAGGGACAGCCGCAATCAGCCCCAGCATTTT
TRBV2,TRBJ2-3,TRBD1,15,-,CASSWDRGLTDTQYF,TGTGCCAGCAGTTGGGACAGGGGGTTAACAGATACGCAGTATTTT
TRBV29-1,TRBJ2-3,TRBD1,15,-,CSVDGTGGSTDTQYF,TGCAGCGTTGATGGGACAGGGGGAAGCACAGATACGCAGTATTTT
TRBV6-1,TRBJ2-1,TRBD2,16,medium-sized,CASSGSIAGGLGEQFF,TGTGCCAGCAGTGGGTCAATCGCGGGGGGGCTGGGTGAGCAGTTCTTC
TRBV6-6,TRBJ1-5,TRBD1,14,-,CASSLGQGTQPQHF,TGTGCCAGCAGCCTGGGACAGGGAACCCAGCCCCAGCATTTT
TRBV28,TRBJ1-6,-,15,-,CASSFSGGTNSPLHF,TGTGCCAGCAGTTTCTCTGGCGGAACGAATTCACCCCTCCACTTT
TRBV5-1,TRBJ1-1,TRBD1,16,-,CASSFGTGVLGLKAFF,TGCGCCAGCAGCTTTGGGACAGGGGTTCTGGGGCTGAAAGCTTTCTTT
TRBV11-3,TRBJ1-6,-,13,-,CASSLRDNSPLHF,TGTGCCAGCAGCTTACGGGATAATTCACCCCTCCACTTT
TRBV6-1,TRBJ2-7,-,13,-,CASSEGTAYEQYF,TGTGCCAGCAGTGAAGGGACAGCCTACGAGCAGTACTTC
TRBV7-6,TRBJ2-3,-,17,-,CASSLGNGGAFTDTQYF,TGTGCCAGCAGCTTGGGTAATGGCGGGGCGTTCACAGATACGCAGTATTTT
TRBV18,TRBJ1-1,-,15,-,CASSPPQGQGTEAFF,TGTGCCAGCTCACCACCACAGGGCCAAGGCACTGAAGCTTTCTTT
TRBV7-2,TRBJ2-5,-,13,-,CASSWTVQETQYF,TGTGCCAGCAGCTGGACAGTACAAGAGACCCAGTACTTC
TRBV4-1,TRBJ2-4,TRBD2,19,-,CASSQDRLAGEQGKNIQYF,TGCGCCAGCAGCCAAGATCGTCTAGCGGGGGAGCAAGGCAAAAACATTCAGTACTTC
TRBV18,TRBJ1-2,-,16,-,CASSPPGRRAWGGYTF,TGTGCCAGCTCACCACCGGGACGGAGGGCTTGGGGTGGCTACACCTTC
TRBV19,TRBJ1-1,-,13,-,CASSVRENTEAFF,TGTGCCAGTAGCGTTCGGGAGAACACTGAAGCTTTCTTT
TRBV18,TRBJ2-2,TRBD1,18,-,CASSPSPNRGPGTGELFF,TGTGCCAGCTCACCATCGCCTAACAGGGGGCCGGGCACCGGGGAGCTGTTTTTT
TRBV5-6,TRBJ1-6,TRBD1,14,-,CASSLTGINSPLHF,TGTGCCAGCAGCCTGACAGGGATTAATTCACCCCTCCACTTT
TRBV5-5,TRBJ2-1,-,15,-,CASSLGQGSHNEQFF,TGTGCCAGCAGCTTGGGCCAGGGTTCCCACAATGAGCAGTTCTTC
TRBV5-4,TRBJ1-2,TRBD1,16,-,CASSTGQGIANYGYTF,TGTGCCAGCAGCACAGGACAGGGAATAGCTAACTATGGCTACACCTTC
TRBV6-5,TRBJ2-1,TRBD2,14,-,CASSGGSSYNEQFF,TGTGCCAGCAGCGGGGGGAGCTCCTACAATGAGCAGTTCTTC
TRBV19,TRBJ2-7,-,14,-,CASSTQPGQYEQYF,TGTGCCAGTAGTACCCAACCAGGGCAATACGAGCAGTACTTC
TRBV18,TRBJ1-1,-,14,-,CASSPNRAITEAFF,TGTGCCAGCTCACCCAACAGGGCAATCACTGAAGCTTTCTTT
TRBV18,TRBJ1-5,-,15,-,CASSRRVGGDQPQHF,TGTGCCAGCTCACGCCGGGTGGGAGGGGATCAGCCCCAGCATTTT
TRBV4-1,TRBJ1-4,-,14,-,CASSNTGPFEKLFF,TGCGCCAGCAGCAACACAGGGCCCTTCGAAAAACTGTTTTTT